Given below is one TCR beta chain in context. This sample is drawn from a study of blood T cell repertoires in COVID-19. On the study more broadly: Sites in the United States, Italy and Spain provided acute and convalescent COVID-19 samples.

In the original processing: Quantification of nucleated cells was approximated via reference gene primer amplification. Assay: immunoSEQ multiplex PCR; the TCRdb copy retains only in-frame clones and omits some. V and J calls and clone size come straight from that table; D and trimming were deduced from the DNA. The repertoire includes 200,000 to 250,000 clones, 70% to 90% of them detected once, and 10% to 15% sits in the top ten. The germline V gene encodes CDR1 MNHEY and CDR2 SVGAGI. The CDR3 is made up of 15 amino acids. The germline V and J ends were trimmed by 5 bases and 4 bases, with 17 bases remaining between them.

V is TRBV6-5 and J is TRBJ1-1; D possibly corresponds to TRBD1 (6 bases). The TCR was taken from a human donor in a cohort sampled during active COVID-19. The sample consisted of peripheral blood. CDR3 DNA sequence: TGTGCCAGCAGTCAACAGGGTTTGTTGGGCACTGAAGCTTTCTTT. It specifies CASSQQGLLGTEAFF.